A few counts support the clone carrying this T cell receptor (beta chain). PCR was performed using 60 Vbeta and 13 Jbeta primers. TCRdb's copy holds only in-frame clones and misses some; the assay was immunoSEQ multiplex PCR. The sample has 120,000 or so clones; over 8.5% are singletons. The data were obtained in a study of cytomegalovirus exposure and HLA in healthy donors. This clonotype was obtained from a woman aged 40 to 49 in good health and CMV-seropositive. Specimen: PBMCs.

The CDR3 reads CASSSGGGAPGEETQYF. The DNA of the CDR3 is TGTGCCAGCAGCTCGGGCGGGGGGGCCCCCGGCGAAGAGACCCAGTACTTC. The V call is TRBV5-4, the J call TRBJ2-5, with 9 positions matching TRBD2. The CDR3 covers 17 residues. Germline-derived CDR1 and CDR2 are SGHNT and YYREEE (reference sequence). Trimming cost V 3 bases and J 3 bases; bases outside gene matches: 12.